One sample yielded the 8 T cell receptor beta chains listed below, sequenced in a study of T cell clones after liver transplantation (dated by TCRdb to between 2017 and 2020). Receptors were amplified or captured by the immunoSEQ multiplex PCR assay. Here the immuneACCESS table is served through TCRdb, limited to in-frame sequences with V and J called. Missing clones are a known gap in these copies; in checked studies unresolved V genes cover under half, and the rest lacks a known reason. This sample comprises fewer than 25,000 clones, approximately 93% of them detected only once. Clones ranked in the top ten supply around 25% of the sample. The input for sequencing was CD8+ T cells from blood, taken roughly 25 months after liver transplant. These receptors were collected from a human patient who received a liver transplant. Following a transplant, some T cells may be graft donor cells, not patient cells.

A single count supports this clone. The chain employs TRBV6-1 and TRBJ2-5; 7 nucleotides match TRBD1. V shed 0 bases and J 13 bases; nucleotides not matched to a gene: 14. Germline-derived CDR1 and CDR2 are MNHNS and SASEGT. The CDR3 totals 15 residues. In DNA form, the CDR3 reads TGTGCCAGCAGTGAAGCCGGGGACAGAACCCTCTTGCCGTACTTC. Its translation: CASSEAGDRTLLPYF.

The chain recombines TRBV19 with TRBJ2-5; TRBD2 matches 7 bases. The CDR3 runs to 15 residues. Germline V CDR1 and CDR2: LNHDA, SQIVND (reference sequence). V shed 4 bases and J 5 bases; nucleotides not matched to a gene: 10. The DNA of the CDR3 is TGTGCCAGTAGTAGGGCGTTGCGGGAGCGGGAGACCCAGTACTTC. It specifies CASSRALRERETQYF.

This clone was observed a single time. V gene TRBV28 combines with J gene TRBJ2-3; 8 positions agree with TRBD1. The germline CDR1 and CDR2 sequences are MDHEN and SYDVKM. This CDR3 is built from 14 residues. V shed 2 bases, J shed 6 bases, and the junction held 4 bases outside the gene matches. The CDR3 spells CASSLGRGLDTQYF. CDR3 bases: TGTGCCAGCAGTTTAGGCAGGGGGCTTGATACGCAGTATTTT.

The CDR3 region is CSARAGTEQFF. The CDR3 DNA follows: TGCAGTGCTAGGGCCGGGACTGAGCAGTTCTTC. The V gene is TRBV20-1, the J gene TRBJ2-1; D may be TRBD1 or TRBD2 (5 bases each). This CDR3 region has 11 residues. V shed 3 bases and J shed 9 bases, with 9 bases lying between them. Per the germline V gene, CDR1 is DFQATT and CDR2 is SNEGSKA (reference sequence).

V is TRBV27 and J is TRBJ2-3; D is perhaps TRBD2 (7 bases). CDR3 length: 12 residues. Trimming removed 5 bases at V and 9 bases at J, with 12 bases between. CDR1 and CDR2 from the germline V gene are MNHEY and SMNVEV (reference sequence). The CDR3 DNA sequence: TGTGCCAGCAGTCCCCCGGGGGGCACGCAGTATTTT. Encoded protein: CASSPPGGTQYF.

This chain joins TRBV6-6 and TRBJ2-7; TRBD2 matches 13 bases. Per the germline V gene, CDR1 is MNHNY and CDR2 is SVGAGI (reference sequence). V lost 10 bases, J lost 6 bases, and 6 bases stayed unmatched. CDR3 length: 13 amino acids. The CDR3 DNA reads as TGTGCCACCTGGACTAGCGGGAGTAGCGAGCAGTACTTC. As protein: CATWTSGSSEQYF.

The chain joins TRBV7-2 to TRBJ2-7; tentative D call: TRBD2 (6 bases). V lost 4 bases, J lost 7 bases, and 20 bases lay in between. The CDR3 spans 15 residues. Germline V lookup: CDR1 SGHTA, CDR2 FQGNSA. The CDR3: CASSSPGLRYGEQYF. The CDR3 DNA sequence: TGTGCCAGCAGCTCCCCGGGACTGAGATATGGGGAGCAGTACTTC.

CDR3 nucleotides: TGTGCCAGCAGTTCGAGGGGGGGAAGCACAGATACGCAGTATTTT. Translating it yields CASSSRGGSTDTQYF. The chain has TRBV27 and TRBJ2-3, with D maybe TRBD2 (7 bases). The ends were cut back, 4 bases at V and 0 bases at J, with 11 bases in the middle. The CDR3 totals 15 residues. Germline V gene sequence: CDR1 MNHEY, CDR2 SMNVEV (reference sequence).